This T cell receptor beta chain was retrieved from a study of cytotoxic CD8 clonotypes in ibrutinib-treated CLL. The overall study: The average sample held about 260,000 productive templates and tens of thousands of productive rearrangements. Points from the study as a whole: Clonality went higher at ibrutinib response and then dropped back toward baseline at progression.

Targeted sequencing depth ranged from 1 in 200,000 to 1 in 1 million T cells. The table came from immunoSEQ multiplex PCR; TCRdb's copy has only in-frame clones and leaves some out. The repertoire holds approximately 32,000 clones, with approximately 48% as singletons. With cryopreserved PBMCs as the source, roughly 1.8 micrograms of genomic DNA went to TCR beta libraries. The trim removed 4 bases at V and 8 bases at J, leaving 8 bases unmatched. Germline assignment: CDR1 SGHNT and CDR2 YYREEE (reference sequence). CDR3 length equals 14 residues. As to this clone: Its antigen is still unknown.

The starting material was PBMCs, obtained before ibrutinib treatment. The chain uses TRBV5-4 and TRBJ1-4; the match to TRBD1 covers 7 bases. This TCR derives from a human donor with chronic lymphocytic leukemia. The CDR3 spells CASSQDRVLEKLFF. CDR3 nucleotides: TGTGCCAGCAGCCAAGACAGGGTATTAGAAAAACTGTTTTTT.